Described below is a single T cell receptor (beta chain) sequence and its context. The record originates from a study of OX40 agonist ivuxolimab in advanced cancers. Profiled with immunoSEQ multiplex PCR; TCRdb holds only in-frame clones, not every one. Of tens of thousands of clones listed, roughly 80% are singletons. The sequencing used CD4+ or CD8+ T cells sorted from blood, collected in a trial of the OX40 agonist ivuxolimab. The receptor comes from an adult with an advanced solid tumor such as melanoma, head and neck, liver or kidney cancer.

The CDR3 coding sequence is TGTGCCATCAGTGATGGCGGGGGGAACACCGGGGAGCTGTTTTTT. Residues: CAISDGGGNTGELFF. J is TRBJ2-2 and V is TRBV10-3; 7 bases agree with TRBD2. The CDR3 totals 15 residues. The ends lost 3 bases at V and 1 base at J; junction bases unmatched: 2. Germline CDR1 ENHRY, CDR2 SYGVKD.